Listed below are T cell receptor beta chains from one sample, sequenced in a study of T-cell reconstitution after alpha-beta-depleted transplantation in children. TCRdb reanalysed the PCR reads using MiXCR and keeps one entry per CDR3 protein. The sample carries about 590,000 distinct CDR3 sequences, approximately 13% recorded once. This specimen consisted of PBMCs, mostly from graft donor cells, obtained 360 days after TCRalphabeta/CD19-depleted stem cell transplant. These receptors were obtained from a male patient younger than 18 who had a stem cell transplant for acute myeloid leukemia, so the T cells may come from the graft donor. The CDR3 runs from the conserved cysteine through the conserved F or W. The order of the fields is CDR3 length, V gene, J gene, clone size, D gene, CDR3 protein, CDR3 DNA. D genes are given only for firm matches. A clone size is listed for some rows: how often the clone was seen (once, few, many), or a class if it is expanded.

len: 12
v_gene: TRBV7-9
j_gene: TRBJ2-5
abundance: many
d_gene: -
CDR3aa: CASSLEVETQYF
CDR3nt: TGTGCCAGCAGCTTAGAGGTAGAGACCCAGTACTTC

len: 12
v_gene: TRBV6-1
j_gene: TRBJ2-1
abundance: few
d_gene: -
CDR3aa: CASKQAYNEQFF
CDR3nt: TGTGCCAGCAAGCAGGCCTACAATGAGCAGTTCTTC

len: 15
v_gene: TRBV6-5
j_gene: TRBJ2-5
abundance: -
d_gene: -
CDR3aa: CASSYNRVPQETQYF
CDR3nt: TGTGCCAGCAGTTACAACAGGGTCCCCCAAGAGACCCAGTACTTC

len: 16
v_gene: TRBV20-1
j_gene: TRBJ2-5
abundance: few
d_gene: -
CDR3aa: CSASPTGTNGRETQYF
CDR3nt: TGCAGTGCTAGCCCAACCGGGACAAATGGAAGAGAGACCCAGTACTTC

len: 18
v_gene: TRBV10-3
j_gene: TRBJ2-1
abundance: -
d_gene: TRBD2
CDR3aa: CAISESLTSGISYNEQFF
CDR3nt: TGTGCCATCAGTGAGTCCCTAACTAGCGGGATATCCTACAATGAGCAGTTCTTC

len: 18
v_gene: TRBV4-3
j_gene: TRBJ2-7
abundance: many
d_gene: TRBD2
CDR3aa: CASSQVPTSGGLIYEQYF
CDR3nt: TGCGCCAGCAGCCAAGTGCCAACTAGCGGGGGTCTAATCTACGAGCAGTACTTC

len: 14
v_gene: TRBV5-1
j_gene: TRBJ2-5
abundance: many
d_gene: TRBD1
CDR3aa: CASSAQGSGETQYF
CDR3nt: TGCGCCAGCAGCGCACAGGGGAGCGGAGAGACCCAGTACTTC

len: 17
v_gene: TRBV20-1
j_gene: TRBJ2-6
abundance: many
d_gene: -
CDR3aa: CSANLRQANSGANVLTF
CDR3nt: TGCAGTGCTAACCTAAGACAGGCCAACTCTGGGGCCAACGTCCTGACTTTC

len: 16
v_gene: TRBV20-1
j_gene: TRBJ2-1
abundance: few
d_gene: -
CDR3aa: CSARAFLATSYNEQFF
CDR3nt: TGCAGTGCTAGGGCCTTCCTAGCTACCTCCTACAATGAGCAGTTCTTC

len: 16
v_gene: TRBV30
j_gene: TRBJ1-2
abundance: few
d_gene: -
CDR3aa: CAWSVQIRTANYGYTF
CDR3nt: TGTGCCTGGAGTGTTCAAATTAGGACAGCGAACTATGGCTACACCTTC

len: 16
v_gene: TRBV6-5
j_gene: TRBJ2-7
abundance: few
d_gene: TRBD2
CDR3aa: CASSYATPAGVLEQYF
CDR3nt: TGTGCCAGCAGTTACGCCACCCCAGCGGGAGTCCTCGAGCAGTACTTC

len: 14
v_gene: TRBV27
j_gene: TRBJ2-1
abundance: few
d_gene: TRBD2
CDR3aa: CASRPTSGRNEQFF
CDR3nt: TGTGCCAGCAGGCCGACTAGCGGGAGGAATGAGCAGTTCTTC

len: 16
v_gene: TRBV19
j_gene: TRBJ2-1
abundance: -
d_gene: TRBD2
CDR3aa: CASRGTSGRAVNEQFF
CDR3nt: TGTGCCAGTAGAGGGACTAGCGGGAGGGCCGTGAATGAGCAGTTCTTC

len: 14
v_gene: TRBV20-1
j_gene: TRBJ2-7
abundance: -
d_gene: -
CDR3aa: CSAREVGRVYEQYF
CDR3nt: TGCAGTGCTAGAGAAGTAGGCAGAGTCTACGAGCAGTACTTC

len: 15
v_gene: TRBV24-1
j_gene: TRBJ2-7
abundance: many
d_gene: TRBD1
CDR3aa: CATSDWTGGSYEQYF
CDR3nt: TGTGCCACCAGTGATTGGACAGGGGGTTCCTACGAGCAGTACTTC

len: 14
v_gene: TRBV28
j_gene: TRBJ2-4
abundance: few
d_gene: TRBD2
CDR3aa: CASSSSGRQNIQYF
CDR3nt: TGTGCCAGCAGTTCTAGCGGGAGGCAGAACATTCAGTACTTC

len: 15
v_gene: TRBV6-5
j_gene: TRBJ2-5
abundance: -
d_gene: TRBD1
CDR3aa: CASSYRTGLQETQYF
CDR3nt: TGTGCCAGCAGTTACCGGACAGGTCTCCAAGAGACCCAGTACTTC

len: 14
v_gene: TRBV6-1
j_gene: TRBJ2-7
abundance: -
d_gene: TRBD1
CDR3aa: CASSEQGATYEQYF
CDR3nt: TGTGCCAGCAGTGAACAGGGGGCCACCTACGAGCAGTACTTC

len: 16
v_gene: TRBV28
j_gene: TRBJ2-3
abundance: many
d_gene: TRBD2
CDR3aa: CASSLPLAGEVNTQYF
CDR3nt: TGTGCCAGCAGTTTACCTCTAGCGGGAGAAGTAAATACGCAGTATTTT

len: 13
v_gene: TRBV28
j_gene: TRBJ2-7
abundance: -
d_gene: -
CDR3aa: CASTPQPTYEQYF
CDR3nt: TGTGCCAGCACCCCTCAGCCAACCTACGAGCAGTACTTC

len: 16
v_gene: TRBV7-3
j_gene: TRBJ2-1
abundance: few
d_gene: TRBD2
CDR3aa: CASSLRSSGTYNEQFF
CDR3nt: TGTGCCAGCAGCTTACGGAGTAGCGGGACCTACAATGAGCAGTTCTTC

len: 17
v_gene: TRBV27
j_gene: TRBJ1-1
abundance: many
d_gene: -
CDR3aa: CASSGNRDKAWGTEAFF
CDR3nt: TGTGCCAGCAGTGGGAACCGGGACAAGGCCTGGGGCACTGAAGCTTTCTTT

len: 14
v_gene: TRBV7-3
j_gene: TRBJ2-7
abundance: -
d_gene: -
CDR3aa: CASSLYPSQNEQYF
CDR3nt: TGTGCCAGCAGCTTATACCCTAGCCAGAACGAGCAGTACTTC

len: 15
v_gene: TRBV19
j_gene: TRBJ2-1
abundance: -
d_gene: TRBD2
CDR3aa: CASSTRLAGVNEQFF
CDR3nt: TGTGCCAGTAGTACCCGACTAGCGGGAGTAAATGAGCAGTTCTTC

len: 13
v_gene: TRBV30
j_gene: TRBJ2-2
abundance: -
d_gene: -
CDR3aa: CAWNEENTGELFF
CDR3nt: TGTGCCTGGAATGAAGAGAACACCGGGGAGCTGTTTTTT

len: 16
v_gene: TRBV5-4
j_gene: TRBJ2-7
abundance: -
d_gene: TRBD2
CDR3aa: CASSSSTSGRINEQYF
CDR3nt: TGTGCCAGCAGCTCCTCGACTAGCGGGAGAATAAACGAGCAGTACTTC

len: 16
v_gene: TRBV4-2
j_gene: TRBJ2-7
abundance: many
d_gene: -
CDR3aa: CASSQDNTGRAYEQYF
CDR3nt: TGTGCCAGCAGCCAAGATAACACAGGGAGAGCCTACGAGCAGTACTTC

len: 13
v_gene: TRBV15
j_gene: TRBJ2-2
abundance: many
d_gene: TRBD1
CDR3aa: CATWTGVTGELFF
CDR3nt: TGTGCCACTTGGACAGGGGTGACCGGGGAGCTGTTTTTT

len: 15
v_gene: TRBV20-1
j_gene: TRBJ2-3
abundance: -
d_gene: TRBD2
CDR3aa: CSASFGAGGTDTQYF
CDR3nt: TGCAGTGCTAGCTTTGGGGCGGGAGGAACAGATACGCAGTATTTT

len: 17
v_gene: TRBV4-3
j_gene: TRBJ2-3
abundance: -
d_gene: TRBD1
CDR3aa: CASSPTGGTGGPDTQYF
CDR3nt: TGCGCCAGCAGCCCGACGGGTGGGACAGGGGGTCCAGATACGCAGTATTTT

len: 12
v_gene: TRBV20-1
j_gene: TRBJ1-2
abundance: few
d_gene: -
CDR3aa: CSAMGSSYGYTF
CDR3nt: TGCAGTGCTATGGGGAGCAGCTATGGCTACACCTTC

len: 15
v_gene: TRBV20-1
j_gene: TRBJ2-3
abundance: -
d_gene: -
CDR3aa: CSARDISVSTDTQYF
CDR3nt: TGCAGTGCTAGAGATATCAGTGTTAGCACAGATACGCAGTATTTT

len: 16
v_gene: TRBV9
j_gene: TRBJ1-1
abundance: many
d_gene: -
CDR3aa: CASSVISNTKNTEAFF
CDR3nt: TGTGCCAGCAGCGTTATAAGCAATACCAAGAACACTGAAGCTTTCTTT

len: 16
v_gene: TRBV24-1
j_gene: TRBJ2-2
abundance: few
d_gene: TRBD2
CDR3aa: CATSDYSGRASGELFF
CDR3nt: TGTGCCACCAGTGATTACAGCGGGAGGGCCTCCGGGGAGCTGTTTTTT

len: 14
v_gene: TRBV6-5
j_gene: TRBJ2-4
abundance: few
d_gene: -
CDR3aa: CASSYGDPGNIQYF
CDR3nt: TGTGCCAGCAGTTATGGGGATCCAGGAAACATTCAGTACTTC

len: 17
v_gene: TRBV28
j_gene: TRBJ2-7
abundance: few
d_gene: TRBD1
CDR3aa: CASSSGTGGVASYEQYF
CDR3nt: TGTGCCAGCAGTTCCGGGACAGGGGGAGTAGCCTCCTACGAGCAGTACTTC

len: 15
v_gene: TRBV20-1
j_gene: TRBJ2-7
abundance: few
d_gene: TRBD2
CDR3aa: CSARDRTSGRIEQYF
CDR3nt: TGCAGTGCTAGAGATCGGACTAGCGGGAGGATCGAGCAGTACTTC

len: 15
v_gene: TRBV28
j_gene: TRBJ2-3
abundance: -
d_gene: -
CDR3aa: CASSPRYRSTDTQYF
CDR3nt: TGTGCCAGCAGTCCTCGGTACAGAAGCACAGATACGCAGTATTTT

len: 14
v_gene: TRBV5-1
j_gene: TRBJ2-1
abundance: -
d_gene: -
CDR3aa: CASSPRGSRDEQFF
CDR3nt: TGCGCCAGCAGCCCCCGGGGGAGCCGCGATGAGCAGTTCTTC

len: 14
v_gene: TRBV13
j_gene: TRBJ2-1
abundance: -
d_gene: -
CDR3aa: CASSPSLLGHEQFF
CDR3nt: TGTGCCAGCAGCCCCAGCTTATTAGGGCATGAGCAGTTCTTC

len: 16
v_gene: TRBV28
j_gene: TRBJ1-3
abundance: few
d_gene: -
CDR3aa: CASSAPGPKGRNTIYF
CDR3nt: TGTGCCAGCAGTGCCCCGGGCCCGAAAGGGAGAAACACCATATATTTT

len: 15
v_gene: TRBV5-1
j_gene: TRBJ2-3
abundance: -
d_gene: -
CDR3aa: CASSSSVGPTDTQYF
CDR3nt: TGCGCCAGCAGCTCTTCGGTCGGACCCACAGATACGCAGTATTTT

len: 20
v_gene: TRBV7-8
j_gene: TRBJ2-5
abundance: few
d_gene: -
CDR3aa: CASSLAKGQKQHAKQETQYF
CDR3nt: TGTGCCAGCAGCTTAGCGAAAGGACAGAAACAACACGCTAAGCAAGAGACCCAGTACTTC

len: 19
v_gene: TRBV21-1
j_gene: TRBJ2-6
abundance: few
d_gene: -
CDR3aa: CASSKVSGQVRSGANVLTF
CDR3nt: TGTGCCAGCAGCAAAGTGTCTGGACAGGTCCGCTCTGGGGCCAACGTCCTGACTTTC

len: 16
v_gene: TRBV18
j_gene: TRBJ2-7
abundance: few
d_gene: TRBD2
CDR3aa: CASSPTLAGGQNEQYF
CDR3nt: TGTGCCAGCTCACCTACCTTAGCGGGAGGGCAAAACGAGCAGTACTTC

len: 14
v_gene: TRBV12-3/TRBV12-4
j_gene: TRBJ2-1
abundance: -
d_gene: -
CDR3aa: CASGLLRGMNEQFF
CDR3nt: TGTGCCAGCGGTTTGTTAAGAGGGATGAATGAGCAGTTCTTC